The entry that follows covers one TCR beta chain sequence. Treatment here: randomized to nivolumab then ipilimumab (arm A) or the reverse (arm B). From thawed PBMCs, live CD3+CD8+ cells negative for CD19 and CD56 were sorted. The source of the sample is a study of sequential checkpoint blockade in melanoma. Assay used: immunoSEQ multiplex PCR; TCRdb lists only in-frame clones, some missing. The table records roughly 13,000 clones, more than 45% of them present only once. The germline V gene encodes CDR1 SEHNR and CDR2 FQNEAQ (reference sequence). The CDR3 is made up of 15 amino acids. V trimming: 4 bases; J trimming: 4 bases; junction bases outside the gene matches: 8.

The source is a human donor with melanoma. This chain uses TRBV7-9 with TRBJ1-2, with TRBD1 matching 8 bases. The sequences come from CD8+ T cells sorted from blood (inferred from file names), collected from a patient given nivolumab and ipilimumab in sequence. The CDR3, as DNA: TGTGCCAGCAGCTCCCCGACAGGGGCTGTCTATGGCTACACCTTC. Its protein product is CASSSPTGAVYGYTF.